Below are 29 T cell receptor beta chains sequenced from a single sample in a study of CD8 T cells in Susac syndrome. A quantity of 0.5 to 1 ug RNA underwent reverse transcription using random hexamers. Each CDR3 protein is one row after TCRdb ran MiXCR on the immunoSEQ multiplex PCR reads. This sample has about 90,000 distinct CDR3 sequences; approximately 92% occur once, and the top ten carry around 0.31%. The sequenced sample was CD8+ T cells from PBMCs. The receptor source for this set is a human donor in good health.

The CDR3 reads CASSSLAGITDTQYF. CDR3 coding DNA: TGTGCCAGCAGCTCCCTAGCGGGGATCACAGATACGCAGTATTTT. The chain carries TRBV13 and TRBJ2-3; TRBD2 aligns across 9 bases. Looked up from germline, CDR1 is PRHDT and CDR2 is FYEKMQ (reference sequence). With 4 bases clipped from V and 2 bases from J, the junction kept 4 bases outside the gene matches. The CDR3 totals 15 residues.

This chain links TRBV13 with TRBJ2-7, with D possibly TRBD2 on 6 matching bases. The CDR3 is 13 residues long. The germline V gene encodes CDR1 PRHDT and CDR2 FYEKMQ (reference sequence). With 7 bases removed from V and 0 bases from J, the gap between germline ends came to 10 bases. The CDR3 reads CASNRGDSYEQYF. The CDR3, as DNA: TGTGCCAGCAACCGCGGGGACTCCTACGAGCAGTACTTC. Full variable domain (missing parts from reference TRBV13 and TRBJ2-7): AAGVIQSPRHLIKEKRETATLKCYPIPRHDTVYWYQQGPGQDPQFLISFYEKMQSDKGSIPDRFSAQQFSDYHSELNMSSLELGDSALYFCASNRGDSYEQYFGPGTRLTVT.

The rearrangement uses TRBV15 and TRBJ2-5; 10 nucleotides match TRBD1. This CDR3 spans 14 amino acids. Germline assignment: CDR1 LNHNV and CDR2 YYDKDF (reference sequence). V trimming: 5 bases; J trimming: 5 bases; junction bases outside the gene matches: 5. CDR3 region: CATSGDRGTETQYF. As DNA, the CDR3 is TGTGCCACCAGCGGGGACAGGGGAACGGAGACCCAGTACTTC.

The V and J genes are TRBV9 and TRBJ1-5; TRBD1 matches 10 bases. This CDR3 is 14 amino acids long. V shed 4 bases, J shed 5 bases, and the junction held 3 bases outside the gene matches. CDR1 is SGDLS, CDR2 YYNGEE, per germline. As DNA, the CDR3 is TGTGCCAGCAGCCCTGGGACAGGGGATCAGCCCCAGCATTTT. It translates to CASSPGTGDQPQHF.

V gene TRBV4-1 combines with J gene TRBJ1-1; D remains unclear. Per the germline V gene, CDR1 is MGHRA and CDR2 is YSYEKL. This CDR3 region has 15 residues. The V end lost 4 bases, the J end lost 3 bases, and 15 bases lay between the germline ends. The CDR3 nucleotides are TGCGCCAGCAGCCCTGCCCCTTATGGGGACACTGAAGCTTTCTTT. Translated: CASSPAPYGDTEAFF.

CDR3: CASSLYSGDYGYTF. The CDR3 nucleotides are TGCGCCAGCAGCTTGTATTCAGGGGACTATGGCTACACCTTC. This chain uses TRBV5-1 with TRBJ1-2; TRBD1 is a possible D gene (6 bases). This CDR3 has 14 residues. In germline, CDR1 is SGHRS, CDR2 YFSETQ. V was shortened by 1 base and J by 3 bases, with 10 bases between the two germline ends.

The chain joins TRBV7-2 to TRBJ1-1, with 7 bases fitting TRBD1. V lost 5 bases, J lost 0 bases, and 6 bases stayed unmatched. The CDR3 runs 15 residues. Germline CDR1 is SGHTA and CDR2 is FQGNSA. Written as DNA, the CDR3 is TGTGCCAGCAGCCCCCCACAGGGGATGAACACTGAAGCTTTCTTT. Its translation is CASSPPQGMNTEAFF.

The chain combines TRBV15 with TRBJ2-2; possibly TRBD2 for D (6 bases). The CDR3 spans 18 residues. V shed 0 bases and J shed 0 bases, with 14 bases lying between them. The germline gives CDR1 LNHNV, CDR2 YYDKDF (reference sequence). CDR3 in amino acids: CATSRDAGLPTNTGELFF. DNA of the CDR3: TGTGCCACCAGCAGAGATGCGGGGTTGCCGACGAACACCGGGGAGCTGTTTTTT.

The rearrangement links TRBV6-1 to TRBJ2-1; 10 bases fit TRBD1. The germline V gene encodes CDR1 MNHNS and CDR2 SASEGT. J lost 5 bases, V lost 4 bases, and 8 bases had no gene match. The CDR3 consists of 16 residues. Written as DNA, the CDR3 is TGTGCCAGCAGTGCTTTCCGGGACAGGGGAAACAATGAGCAGTTCTTC. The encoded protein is CASSAFRDRGNNEQFF.

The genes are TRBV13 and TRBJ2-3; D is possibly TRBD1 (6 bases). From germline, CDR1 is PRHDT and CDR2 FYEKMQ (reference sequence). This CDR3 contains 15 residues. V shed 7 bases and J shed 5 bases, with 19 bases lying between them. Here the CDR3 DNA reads TGTGCCAGCACCCTGGGGGCTCCCCGCGGAGATACGCAGTATTTT. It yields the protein CASTLGAPRGDTQYF.

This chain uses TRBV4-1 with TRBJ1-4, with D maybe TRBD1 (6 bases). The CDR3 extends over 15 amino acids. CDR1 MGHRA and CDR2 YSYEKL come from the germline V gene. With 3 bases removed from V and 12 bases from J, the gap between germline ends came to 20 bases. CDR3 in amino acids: CASSHYRAGGDQLFF. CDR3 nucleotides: TGCGCCAGCAGCCATTACAGGGCGGGCGGTGACCAACTGTTTTTT.

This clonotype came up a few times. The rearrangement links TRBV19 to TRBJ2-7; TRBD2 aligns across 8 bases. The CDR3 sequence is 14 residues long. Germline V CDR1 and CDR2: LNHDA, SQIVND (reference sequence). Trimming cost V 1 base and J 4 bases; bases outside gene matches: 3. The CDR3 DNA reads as TGTGCCAGTAGTATAGGGGCTAGCGGGTACGAGCAGTACTTC. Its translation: CASSIGASGYEQYF.

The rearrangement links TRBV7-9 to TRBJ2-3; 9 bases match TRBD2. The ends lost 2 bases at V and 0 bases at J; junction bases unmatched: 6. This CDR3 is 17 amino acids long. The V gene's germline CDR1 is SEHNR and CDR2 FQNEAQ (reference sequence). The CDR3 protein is CASSLPLAGISTDTQYF. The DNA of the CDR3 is TGTGCCAGCAGCTTACCTCTAGCGGGAATTAGCACAGATACGCAGTATTTT.

The CDR3 DNA reads TGTGCCACCAGCACCCGGGACAGGAGCTCCTACGAGCAGTACTTC. This gives the protein CATSTRDRSSYEQYF. The chain couples TRBV15 to TRBJ2-7; 8 nucleotides agree with TRBD1. The V gene's germline CDR1 is LNHNV and CDR2 YYDKDF (reference sequence). V shed 4 bases, J shed 0 bases, and the junction held 5 bases outside the gene matches. This CDR3 spans 15 amino acids.

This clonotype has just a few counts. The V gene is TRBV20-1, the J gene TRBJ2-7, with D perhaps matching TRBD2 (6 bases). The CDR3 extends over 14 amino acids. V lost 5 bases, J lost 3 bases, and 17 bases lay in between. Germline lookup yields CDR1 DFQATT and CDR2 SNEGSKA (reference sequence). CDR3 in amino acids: CSARTTLGRYEQYF. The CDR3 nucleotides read TGCAGTGCTCGGACTACCCTGGGCCGCTACGAGCAGTACTTC.

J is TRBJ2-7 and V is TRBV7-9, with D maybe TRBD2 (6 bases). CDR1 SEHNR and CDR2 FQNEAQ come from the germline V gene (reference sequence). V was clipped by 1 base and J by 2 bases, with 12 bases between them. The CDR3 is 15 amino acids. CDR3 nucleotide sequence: TGTGCCAGCAGCTTAGTGGAGGGAATGCCCTACGAGCAGTACTTC. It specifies CASSLVEGMPYEQYF.

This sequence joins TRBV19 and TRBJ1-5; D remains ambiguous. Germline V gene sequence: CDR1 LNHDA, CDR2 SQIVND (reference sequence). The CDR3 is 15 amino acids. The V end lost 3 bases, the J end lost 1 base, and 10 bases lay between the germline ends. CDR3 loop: CASSITAGSNQPQHF. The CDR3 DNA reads TGTGCCAGTAGTATTACGGCAGGAAGCAATCAGCCCCAGCATTTT.

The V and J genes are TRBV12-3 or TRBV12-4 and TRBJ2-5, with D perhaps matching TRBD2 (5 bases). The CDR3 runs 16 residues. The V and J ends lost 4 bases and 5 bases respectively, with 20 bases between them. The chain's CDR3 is CASSSSGRGSWETQYF. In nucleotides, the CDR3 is TGTGCCAGCAGTTCCTCAGGCCGGGGAAGTTGGGAGACCCAGTACTTC.

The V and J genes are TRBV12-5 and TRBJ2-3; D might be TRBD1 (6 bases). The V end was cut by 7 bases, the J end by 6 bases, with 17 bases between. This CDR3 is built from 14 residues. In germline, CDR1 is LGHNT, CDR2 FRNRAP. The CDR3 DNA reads TGTGCTAGTGCCTCACCCCAGGGGCGGGATACGCAGTATTTT. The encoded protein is CASASPQGRDTQYF.

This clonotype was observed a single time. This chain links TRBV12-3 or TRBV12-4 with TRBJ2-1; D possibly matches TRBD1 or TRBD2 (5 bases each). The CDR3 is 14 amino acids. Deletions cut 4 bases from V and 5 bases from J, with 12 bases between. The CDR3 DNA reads TGTGCCAGCAGTTCCCGGGACCCTCACAATGAGCAGTTCTTC. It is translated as CASSSRDPHNEQFF.

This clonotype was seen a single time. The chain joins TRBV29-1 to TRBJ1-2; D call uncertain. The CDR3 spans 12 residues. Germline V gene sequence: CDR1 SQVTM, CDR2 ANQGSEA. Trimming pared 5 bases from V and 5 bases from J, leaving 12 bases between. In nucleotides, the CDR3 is TGCAGCGTTCCACTCTGGGGATATGGCTACACCTTC. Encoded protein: CSVPLWGYGYTF.

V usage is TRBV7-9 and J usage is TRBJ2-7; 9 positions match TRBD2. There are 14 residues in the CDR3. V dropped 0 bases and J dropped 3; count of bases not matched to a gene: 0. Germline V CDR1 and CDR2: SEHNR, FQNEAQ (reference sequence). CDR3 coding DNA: TGTGCCAGCAGCTTAGCTAGCGGGGGCTACGAGCAGTACTTC. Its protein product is CASSLASGGYEQYF.

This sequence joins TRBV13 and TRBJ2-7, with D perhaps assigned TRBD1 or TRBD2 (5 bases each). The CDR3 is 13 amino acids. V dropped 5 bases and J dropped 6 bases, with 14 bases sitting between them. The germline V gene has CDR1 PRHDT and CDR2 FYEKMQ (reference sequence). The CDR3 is CASSLTSGGEQYF. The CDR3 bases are TGTGCCAGCAGCCTGACATCTGGGGGCGAGCAGTACTTC. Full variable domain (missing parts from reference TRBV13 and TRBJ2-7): AAGVIQSPRHLIKEKRETATLKCYPIPRHDTVYWYQQGPGQDPQFLISFYEKMQSDKGSIPDRFSAQQFSDYHSELNMSSLELGDSALYFCASSLTSGGEQYFGPGTRLTVT.

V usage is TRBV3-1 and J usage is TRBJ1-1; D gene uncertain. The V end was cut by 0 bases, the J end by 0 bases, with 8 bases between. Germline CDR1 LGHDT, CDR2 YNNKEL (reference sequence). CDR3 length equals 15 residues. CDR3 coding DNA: TGTGCCAGCAGCCAAGAGGCAGGACTGAACACTGAAGCTTTCTTT. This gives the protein CASSQEAGLNTEAFF.

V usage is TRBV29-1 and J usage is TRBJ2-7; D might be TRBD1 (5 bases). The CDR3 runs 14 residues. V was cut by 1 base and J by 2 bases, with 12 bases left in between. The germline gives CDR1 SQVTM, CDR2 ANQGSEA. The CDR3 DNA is TGCAGCGTTGAAGGGGCAGGGAAGGCCTACGAGCAGTACTTC. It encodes CSVEGAGKAYEQYF.

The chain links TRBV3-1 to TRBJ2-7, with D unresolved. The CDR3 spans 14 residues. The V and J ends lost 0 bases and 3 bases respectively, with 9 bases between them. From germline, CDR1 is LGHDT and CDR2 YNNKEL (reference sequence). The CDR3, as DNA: TGTGCCAGCAGCCAAGACTGGCAGAACTACGAGCAGTACTTC. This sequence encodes CASSQDWQNYEQYF.

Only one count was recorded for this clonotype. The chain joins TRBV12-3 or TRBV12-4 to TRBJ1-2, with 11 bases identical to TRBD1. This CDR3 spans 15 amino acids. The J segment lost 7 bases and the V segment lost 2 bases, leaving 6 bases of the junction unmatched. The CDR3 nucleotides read TGTGCCAGCAGTTTAACCGGGACAGGGGGTTTTGGCTACACCTTC. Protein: CASSLTGTGGFGYTF.

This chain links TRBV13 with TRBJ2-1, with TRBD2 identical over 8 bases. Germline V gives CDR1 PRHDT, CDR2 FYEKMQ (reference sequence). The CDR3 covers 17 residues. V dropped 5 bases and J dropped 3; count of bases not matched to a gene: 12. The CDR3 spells CASSPGSERGLYNEQFF. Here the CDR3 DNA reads TGTGCCAGCAGCCCCGGAAGTGAGCGGGGGCTCTACAATGAGCAGTTCTTC.

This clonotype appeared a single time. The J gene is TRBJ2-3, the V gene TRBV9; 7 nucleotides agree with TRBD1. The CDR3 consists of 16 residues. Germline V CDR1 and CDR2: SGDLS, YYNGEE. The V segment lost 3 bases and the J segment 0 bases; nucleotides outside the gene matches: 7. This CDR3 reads CASSDPGQYSTDTQYF. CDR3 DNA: TGTGCCAGCAGCGACCCGGGACAGTACAGCACAGATACGCAGTATTTT.